What follows are 9 T cell receptor beta chains derived from one specimen sequenced in a study of shared clonotypes between healthy human individuals. Assay: immunoSEQ multiplex PCR; the TCRdb copy retains only in-frame clones and omits some. Counted here are about 2 million clones, 95% occurring once; the ten biggest clones make up more than 0.1%. Sequencing used naive CD4+ T cells sorted from blood. Documented subset: CD45RA+ positively selected. The receptors shown here come from a man aged 18-30 years in good health.

The chain has TRBV28 and TRBJ2-2; possible D gene TRBD2, 6 bases. CDR1 and CDR2 from the germline V gene are MDHEN and SYDVKM. CDR3 length: 16 residues. Trimming took 5 bases from V and 5 from J, leaving 18 bases between them. CDR3 amino acids: CASSPPERAGTGELFF. DNA of the CDR3: TGTGCCAGCAGTCCACCCGAGCGGGCAGGAACCGGGGAGCTGTTTTTT.

J is TRBJ2-1 and V is TRBV5-1; 9 bases agree with TRBD2. The ends lost 0 bases at V and 7 bases at J; junction bases unmatched: 2. The CDR3 sequence is 14 residues long. Germline-derived CDR1 and CDR2 are SGHRS and YFSETQ. CDR3 DNA: TGCGCCAGCAGCTTGGGTAGCGGGGGAAATGAGCAGTTCTTC. It translates to CASSLGSGGNEQFF.

The V gene is TRBV4-2, the J gene TRBJ2-2, with 11 bases identical to TRBD2. The CDR3 runs to 17 residues. Looked up from germline, CDR1 is LGHNA and CDR2 is YNFKEQ. V shed 0 bases, J shed 4 bases, and the junction held 4 bases outside the gene matches. DNA for the CDR3: TGTGCCAGCAGCCAAGATCCCCTAGCGGGAGGCACCGGGGAGCTGTTTTTT. As protein: CASSQDPLAGGTGELFF.

The chain is built from TRBV5-1 and TRBJ2-1; D is uncertain. This CDR3 contains 14 residues. Trimming removed 2 bases from V and 12 bases from J, with 18 bases in between. CDR1 SGHRS and CDR2 YFSETQ come from the germline V gene. CDR3 DNA sequence: TGCGCCAGCAGCTTTTTCTCGACCGCAGAGGCGCAGTTCTTC. Residues: CASSFFSTAEAQFF.

The chain employs TRBV5-1 and TRBJ2-3; 8 nucleotides match TRBD1. Germline assignment: CDR1 SGHRS and CDR2 YFSETQ. J lost 14 bases, V lost 4 bases, and 12 bases had no gene match. This CDR3 is built from 13 residues. The CDR3 DNA follows: TGCGCCAGCAGCACCGGAGCGATGACAGGGGCGTATTTT. Translation: CASSTGAMTGAYF.

With regard to this clone: In the same sample, other DNA sequences code for this CDR3. The chain recombines TRBV6-6 with TRBJ2-7; either TRBD1 or TRBD2 may supply D (5 bases each). This CDR3 has 14 residues. Trimming removed 2 bases at V and 2 bases at J, with 10 bases between. The V gene's germline CDR1 is MNHNY and CDR2 SVGAGI (reference sequence). CDR3 in amino acids: CASSYGQGPYEQYF. In DNA, the CDR3 is TGTGCCAGCAGTTACGGGCAGGGACCCTACGAGCAGTACTTC.

This chain joins TRBV30 and TRBJ2-1; D possibly corresponds to TRBD1 (5 bases). The V gene lost 2 bases and the J gene lost 0 bases, with 11 bases spanning the gap. Germline V lookup: CDR1 GTSNPN, CDR2 SVGIG (reference sequence). The CDR3 loop spans 15 amino acids. This CDR3 is CAWSRGSSSYNEQFF. The DNA of the CDR3 is TGTGCCTGGAGTAGGGGCTCGAGCTCCTACAATGAGCAGTTCTTC.

V gene TRBV5-1 combines with J gene TRBJ2-2; 14 positions match TRBD2. Germline loops: CDR1 SGHRS, CDR2 YFSETQ. Trimming took 3 bases from V and 5 from J; bases not matched to a gene: 3. The CDR3 is made up of 16 amino acids. CDR3 region: CASSSGLAGVTGELFF. In nucleotides, the CDR3 is TGCGCCAGCAGCTCGGGACTAGCGGGAGTTACCGGGGAGCTGTTTTTT.

The V call is TRBV15, the J call TRBJ1-5, with D possibly being TRBD1 (5 bases). The germline V gene has CDR1 LNHNV and CDR2 YYDKDF (reference sequence). CDR3 length: 16 residues. Trimming took 4 bases from V and 2 from J, leaving 15 bases between them. CDR3 bases: TGTGCCACCAGCACTGAGGGCAGGGTCGGCAATCAGCCCCAGCATTTT. It codes for CATSTEGRVGNQPQHF.